The following is a TCR beta chain sequence with its context. Antigen unknown. The data were taken from a study of CD8+ T cells in alopecia areata. Trimming removed 0 bases at V and 2 bases at J, with 25 bases between. Germline V gene sequence: CDR1 KGHSH, CDR2 LQKENI. The CDR3 covers 20 residues. Treatment meaning: oral pan-JAK inhibitor, 5-10 mg twice daily. RNA was isolated and reverse transcribed to cDNA, the sequencing template. TCRdb's table, derived via immunoSEQ multiplex PCR, lists solely in-frame clones and lacks some. In the table there are 110,000 or so clones, less than 60% of which are singletons. Study results and caveats: Whereas mice showed it more clearly, TCR sharing across patients was murkier, possibly because of HLA.

Sequenced material: CD4+ T cells sorted from blood, taken at week 24, from a patient treated with tofacitinib. J is TRBJ1-2 and V is TRBV18, with D unclear. This receptor was identified in a human donor with alopecia areata. CDR3 region: CASSPPTSRPIGEMNYGYTF. The CDR3 DNA reads as TGTGCCAGCTCACCACCAACCAGTCGCCCGATCGGGGAAATGAACTATGGCTACACCTTC. Looking up the rest from reference TRBV18 and TRBJ1-2 gives the full variable domain: NAGVMQNPRHLVRRRGQEARLRCSPMKGHSHVYWYRQLPEEGLKFMVYLQKENIIDESGMPKERFSAEFPKEGPSILRIQQVVRGDSAAYFCASSPPTSRPIGEMNYGYTFGSGTRLTVV.